This T cell receptor (beta chain) was identified in a study of beta chain features in type 1 diabetes. TCRB transcripts that were expressed got sequenced, as all of the isolated RNA had been reverse transcribed. Measured with immunoSEQ multiplex PCR; TCRdb has only the in-frame clones, and not every one. Altogether about 340,000 clones are present, roughly 9% being singletons, with the ten largest covering about 1%. One heparinised draw of blood, averaging about 116 mL, came from each donor. Overall study findings and caveats: It was among patients, rather than healthy donors, that naive, central memory and Treg TCRB repertoires appeared more similar. Sequencing of cDNA might inflate the share of cells that strongly express TCR. For Type 1 diabetes patients, all four CD4+ subsets carried TCRB CDR3s that were moderately but significantly shorter.

This clone was detected many times. What it binds is unknown. The sequence was collected from a man aged 30 to 39 with type 1 diabetes. Material: central memory CD4+ T cells from blood.

DNA of the CDR3: TGTGCCAGCAGCTCGGGACTCGTCGACAACAGGCAGTACTTC. This translates into CASSSGLVDNRQYF. The genes are TRBV7-2 and TRBJ2-5; the D gene is possibly TRBD2 (6 bases). The germline gives CDR1 SGHTA, CDR2 FQGNSA. This CDR3 spans 14 amino acids. Trimming cost V 4 bases and J 11 bases, with 20 bases left between them.